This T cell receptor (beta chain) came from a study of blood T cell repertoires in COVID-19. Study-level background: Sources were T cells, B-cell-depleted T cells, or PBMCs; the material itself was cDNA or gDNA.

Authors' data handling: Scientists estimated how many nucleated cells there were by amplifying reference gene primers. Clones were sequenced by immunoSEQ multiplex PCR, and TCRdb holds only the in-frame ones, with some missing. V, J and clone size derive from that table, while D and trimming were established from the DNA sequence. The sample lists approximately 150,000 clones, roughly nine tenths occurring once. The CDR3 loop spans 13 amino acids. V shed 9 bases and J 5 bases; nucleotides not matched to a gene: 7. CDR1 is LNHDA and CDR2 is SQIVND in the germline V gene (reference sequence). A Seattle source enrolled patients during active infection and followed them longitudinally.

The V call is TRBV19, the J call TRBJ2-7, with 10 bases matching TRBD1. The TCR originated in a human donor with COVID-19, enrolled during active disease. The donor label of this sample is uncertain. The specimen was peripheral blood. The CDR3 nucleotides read TGTGCCAGCTCCCGGGACAGGGGTAACGAGCAGTACTTC. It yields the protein CASSRDRGNEQYF.